The 29 T cell receptor beta chains below come from one sample, sequenced in a study of cytotoxic CD8 clonotypes in ibrutinib-treated CLL. This table comes from immunoSEQ multiplex PCR, and its TCRdb copy is limited to in-frame clones, with some not included. The sample contains approximately 330,000 clones, around four fifths of which appear only once. The source material was PBMCs, sampled before ibrutinib treatment. Receptor source: a human donor with chronic lymphocytic leukemia.

J is TRBJ2-3 and V is TRBV9; D is uncertain. CDR1 and CDR2 (germline): SGDLS, YYNGEE. V shed 6 bases and J shed 0 bases, with 11 bases lying between them. The CDR3 covers 14 residues. The CDR3 spells CASTLDHSTDTQYF. As DNA, the CDR3 is TGTGCCAGCACCCTGGACCATAGCACAGATACGCAGTATTTT.

This chain connects TRBV15 to TRBJ1-1; D unresolved. Germline V CDR1 and CDR2: LNHNV, YYDKDF (reference sequence). This CDR3 region has 15 residues. V was pared by 0 bases and J by 6 bases, with 14 bases between. CDR3 sequence reads: CATSRDWFEGSEAFF. The CDR3 nucleotides read TGTGCCACCAGCAGAGATTGGTTCGAAGGCTCTGAAGCTTTCTTT.

J is TRBJ1-2 and V is TRBV6-5, with 9 bases aligning to TRBD1. Germline lookup yields CDR1 MNHEY and CDR2 SVGAGI. Trimming took 8 bases from V and 5 from J; bases not matched to a gene: 6. This CDR3 contains 13 residues. CDR3 sequence reads: CASGTGYGYGYTF. The CDR3 nucleotides are TGTGCCAGCGGGACAGGGTACGGATATGGCTACACCTTC.

This chain uses TRBV4-3 with TRBJ1-2; TRBD1 matches at 8 bases. Looked up from germline, CDR1 is LGHNA and CDR2 is YSLEER. With V trimmed by 0 bases and J by 1 base, 7 bases remained unmatched. This CDR3 contains 17 residues. This chain's CDR3 is CASSQDRQGASNYGYTF. In DNA, the CDR3 is TGCGCCAGCAGCCAAGACCGGCAGGGGGCTAGTAACTATGGCTACACCTTC.

The chain uses TRBV19 and TRBJ2-2; the D is unclear. Germline V lookup: CDR1 LNHDA, CDR2 SQIVND (reference sequence). This CDR3 is 15 amino acids long. V was pared by 4 bases and J by 0 bases, with 9 bases between. This CDR3 is CASSNVRANTGELFF. Written as DNA, the CDR3 is TGTGCCAGTAGTAATGTCCGAGCGAACACCGGGGAGCTGTTTTTT.

The gene calls are TRBV13 and TRBJ2-5, with D uncertain. This CDR3 is 15 amino acids long. The germline V and J ends were trimmed by 5 bases and 4 bases, with 17 bases remaining between them. The germline CDR1 and CDR2 sequences are PRHDT and FYEKMQ (reference sequence). This CDR3 reads CASSPLLDEVETQYF. Here the CDR3 DNA reads TGTGCCAGCAGCCCCCTCCTCGACGAGGTAGAGACCCAGTACTTC.

This clone was counted a few times. This chain connects TRBV5-6 to TRBJ1-2; unclear D gene. CDR3 length: 13 residues. Germline CDR1 SGHDT, CDR2 YYEEEE. V was shortened by 3 bases and J by 8 bases, with 14 bases between the two germline ends. The CDR3 is CASSSTINPGYTF. In nucleotides, the CDR3 is TGTGCCAGCAGCTCCACTATCAATCCCGGCTACACCTTC.

This chain joins TRBV2 and TRBJ1-3; 7 bases align to TRBD1. The germline CDR1 and CDR2 sequences are SNHLY and FYNNEI. The CDR3 loop spans 15 amino acids. The V segment lost 1 base and the J segment 3 bases; nucleotides outside the gene matches: 3. The CDR3 nucleotides read TGTGCCAGCAGTGAAGACAGGGGCAGTGGAAACACCATATATTTT. This sequence encodes CASSEDRGSGNTIYF.

J is TRBJ1-5 and V is TRBV28; D call uncertain. The CDR3 length is 12 residues. Per the germline V gene, CDR1 is MDHEN and CDR2 is SYDVKM. Trimming left V 6 bases short and J 4 bases short, with 7 bases between. CDR3 protein: CASRRTNQPQHF. The CDR3 coding sequence is TGTGCCAGCAGGAGAACTAATCAGCCCCAGCATTTT.

The chain couples TRBV6-4 to TRBJ2-1; a possible D gene is TRBD1 (6 bases). Trimming shortened V by 1 base and J by 4 bases, and 11 bases separated the two germline ends. Germline CDR1 reads MRHNA; CDR2 reads SNTAGT. The CDR3 has 15 residues. DNA of the CDR3: TGTGCCAGCAGTGACTACCCCGGACAGTACAATGAGCAGTTCTTC. This encodes CASSDYPGQYNEQFF.

J is TRBJ1-2 and V is TRBV5-6; D gene unclear. Deletions cut 4 bases from V and 3 bases from J, with 10 bases between. This CDR3 spans 13 amino acids. Germline V lookup: CDR1 SGHDT, CDR2 YYEEEE. CDR3 DNA: TGTGCCAGCAGCCGAAATCCATACTATGGCTACACCTTC. Its translation is CASSRNPYYGYTF.

J is TRBJ2-7 and V is TRBV7-3, with D tentatively TRBD1 (5 bases). The ends were cut back, 6 bases at V and 6 bases at J, with 15 bases in the middle. The CDR3 is 13 amino acids. CDR1 and CDR2 (germline): SGHTA, FQGTGA. For the CDR3, the DNA is TGTGCCAGCAGTACGACAGCCCAGGGCGAGCAGTACTTC. Translated: CASSTTAQGEQYF.

J is TRBJ1-2 and V is TRBV7-2; possibly TRBD1 for D (6 bases). The germline CDR1 and CDR2 sequences are SGHTA and FQGNSA. This CDR3 is 17 amino acids long. V shed 5 bases and J shed 7 bases, with 26 bases lying between them. The CDR3 sequence: CASSPSGGEVSMVGYTF. CDR3 nucleotides: TGTGCCAGCAGCCCTAGCGGGGGCGAGGTGTCTATGGTTGGCTACACCTTC.

The chain couples TRBV19 to TRBJ2-1; TRBD2 agrees at 7 bases. The length of the CDR3 is 15 residues. The germline gives CDR1 LNHDA, CDR2 SQIVND (reference sequence). With V trimmed by 3 bases and J by 6 bases, 8 bases remained unmatched. The CDR3: CASSMALTSLNEQFF. CDR3 coding DNA: TGTGCCAGTAGTATGGCCCTGACTAGCCTCAATGAGCAGTTCTTC.

The chain joins TRBV30 to TRBJ2-5; 11 nucleotides agree with TRBD2. Trimming took 1 base from V and 2 from J; bases not matched to a gene: 3. Germline V CDR1 and CDR2: GTSNPN, SVGIG (reference sequence). The CDR3 length is 15 residues. As DNA, the CDR3 is TGTGCCTGGAGTGGATCTAGCGGGAGGCAAGAGACCCAGTACTTC. Amino acid sequence: CAWSGSSGRQETQYF.

The chain links TRBV5-1 to TRBJ2-1, with TRBD2 matching 11 bases. V shed 5 bases and J 8 bases; nucleotides not matched to a gene: 6. Germline CDR1 and CDR2: SGHRS and YFSETQ. CDR3 length: 14 residues. CDR3 in DNA: TGCGCCAGCAGATTGACTAGCGGGATCTATGAGCAGTTCTTC. Residues: CASRLTSGIYEQFF.

V and J are TRBV7-9 and TRBJ2-5, with TRBD1 matching 7 bases. The CDR3 has 14 amino acids. Per germline, CDR1 SEHNR and CDR2 FQNEAQ (reference sequence). V lost 5 bases to trimming and J lost 1 base; unmatched junction nucleotides: 4. The CDR3, as DNA: TGTGCCAGCAGCCCCGGGACAGTCCAAGAGACCCAGTACTTC. Encoded protein: CASSPGTVQETQYF.

The chain recombines TRBV5-1 with TRBJ2-4; a weak D match, TRBD2 (5 bases). V was clipped by 0 bases and J by 3 bases, with 7 bases between them. CDR1 and CDR2 from the germline V gene are SGHRS and YFSETQ. CDR3 size: 14 residues. In DNA form, the CDR3 reads TGCGCCAGCAGCTTGGTTGCGGGCAAAAACATTCAGTACTTC. Its translation: CASSLVAGKNIQYF.

V is TRBV6-5 and J is TRBJ2-7; TRBD2 agrees at 9 bases. Germline lookup yields CDR1 MNHEY and CDR2 SVGAGI. Losses at the gene ends were 2 bases for V and 4 bases for J; bases not matched to a gene: 3. The CDR3 is 14 amino acids. In DNA, the CDR3 is TGTGCCAGCAGTTACGGTAGCGGGAGTTACGAGCAGTACTTC. This gives the protein CASSYGSGSYEQYF.

This clone showed up just once. CDR3 sequence reads: CASSDSGTGNEKLFF. Here the CDR3 DNA reads TGTGCCAGCAGTGACTCGGGAACTGGTAATGAAAAACTGTTTTTT. The gene calls are TRBV2 and TRBJ1-4; D remains ambiguous. The CDR3 consists of 15 residues. Germline CDR1 SNHLY, CDR2 FYNNEI. Deletions cut 3 bases from V and 4 bases from J, with 12 bases between.

In DNA form, the CDR3 reads TGTGCCAGCAGCTTAGTCCAGGGCGCTGGCTACACCTTC. Translation: CASSLVQGAGYTF. J is TRBJ1-2 and V is TRBV7-2; possible D gene TRBD1, 5 bases. The CDR3 spans 13 residues. Trimming cost V 1 base and J 7 bases, with 10 bases left between them. From germline, CDR1 is SGHTA and CDR2 FQGNSA. Full variable domain (remainder filled in from reference TRBV7-2 and TRBJ1-2): GAGVSQSPSNKVTEKGKDVELRCDPISGHTALYWYRQSLGQGLEFLIYFQGNSAPDKSGLPSDRFSAERTGGSVSTLTIQRTQQEDSAVYLCASSLVQGAGYTFGSGTRLTVV.

The chain links TRBV2 to TRBJ1-2; 7 nucleotides align to TRBD1. In germline, CDR1 is SNHLY, CDR2 FYNNEI. J lost 4 bases, V lost 7 bases, and 6 bases had no gene match. The length of the CDR3 is 13 residues. The DNA of the CDR3 is TGTGCCAGCAAAAAGACAGGGAGCTATGGCTACACCTTC. It translates to CASKKTGSYGYTF.

J is TRBJ2-5 and V is TRBV27; D possibly corresponds to TRBD1 (5 bases). Looked up from germline, CDR1 is MNHEY and CDR2 is SMNVEV (reference sequence). V was clipped by 3 bases and J by 5 bases, with 13 bases between them. This CDR3 is built from 14 residues. As DNA, the CDR3 is TGTGCCAGCAGTTTTGAAGGGGATCCGGAGACCCAGTACTTC. This sequence encodes CASSFEGDPETQYF.

The V gene is TRBV4-1, the J gene TRBJ2-1; 8 bases fit TRBD1. V lost 1 base and J lost 5; bases outside the gene matches: 4. Germline V lookup: CDR1 MGHRA, CDR2 YSYEKL. The CDR3 totals 15 residues. CDR3 sequence: CASSQVQGADNEQFF. For the CDR3, the DNA is TGCGCCAGCAGCCAAGTGCAGGGGGCCGACAATGAGCAGTTCTTC.

As concerns this clone: A junction boundary mismatches the germline segment, possibly from a read error. V usage is TRBV7-7 and J usage is TRBJ2-1; D unresolved. The CDR3 consists of 13 residues. Germline V lookup: CDR1 SSHAT, CDR2 FNYEAQ (reference sequence). The CDR3 nucleotides are TGTGCTAGCAGCTCCCGAGCCTCCGAGGAGCAGTTCTTC. Its translation: CASSSRASEEQFF.

The rearrangement joins TRBV11-2 to TRBJ1-4; D might be TRBD1 (6 bases). CDR1 is SGHAT and CDR2 is FQNNGV in the germline V gene. This CDR3 spans 15 amino acids. V shed 4 bases and J shed 8 bases, with 17 bases lying between them. The CDR3 here is CASSSDGSQGEKLFF. The CDR3 nucleotides read TGTGCCAGCAGCTCTGACGGCTCCCAGGGGGAAAAACTGTTTTTT.

This chain links TRBV14 with TRBJ1-1; D unresolved. Germline-derived CDR1 and CDR2 are SGHDN and FVKESK. This CDR3 spans 16 amino acids. The V end was cut by 4 bases, the J end by 1 base, with 16 bases between. The CDR3 region has the DNA TGTGCCAGCAGCCGCTGGGTCCCGGGAGAGAACACTGAAGCTTTCTTT. Protein: CASSRWVPGENTEAFF.

V and J are TRBV30 and TRBJ1-1; maybe TRBD1 (6 bases). The germline gives CDR1 GTSNPN, CDR2 SVGIG (reference sequence). The CDR3 covers 12 residues. Trimming cost V 4 bases and J 6 bases, with 12 bases left between them. In DNA form, the CDR3 reads TGTGCCTGGAACAGGGCTAGTGCTGAAGCTTTCTTT. Translation gives CAWNRASAEAFF. The entire variable domain, with the rest obtained from reference TRBV30 and TRBJ1-1, is as follows: SQTIHQWPATLVQPVGSPLSLECTVEGTSNPNLYWYRQAAGRGLQLLFYSVGIGQISSEVPQNLSASRPQDRQFILSSKKLLLSDSGFYLCAWNRASAEAFFGQGTRLTVV.

The gene calls are TRBV4-1 and TRBJ2-1, with 11 bases matching TRBD2. This CDR3 spans 16 amino acids. Per the germline V gene, CDR1 is MGHRA and CDR2 is YSYEKL. The J segment lost 3 bases and the V segment lost 1 base, leaving 2 bases of the junction unmatched. CDR3: CASSQVAGGFYNEQFF. CDR3 bases: TGCGCCAGCAGCCAAGTAGCGGGAGGGTTCTACAATGAGCAGTTCTTC.